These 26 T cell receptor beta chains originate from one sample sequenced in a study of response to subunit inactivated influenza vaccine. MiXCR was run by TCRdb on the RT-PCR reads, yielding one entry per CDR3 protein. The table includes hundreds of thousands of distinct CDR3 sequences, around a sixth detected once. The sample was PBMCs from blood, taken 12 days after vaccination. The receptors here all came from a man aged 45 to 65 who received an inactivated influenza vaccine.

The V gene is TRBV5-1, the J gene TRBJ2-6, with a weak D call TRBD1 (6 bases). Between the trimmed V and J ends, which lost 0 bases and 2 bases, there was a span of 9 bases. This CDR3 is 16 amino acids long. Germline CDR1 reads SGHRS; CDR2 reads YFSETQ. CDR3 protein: CASSLAGGAGANVLTF. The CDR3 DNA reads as TGCGCCAGCAGCTTGGCTGGGGGCGCTGGGGCCAACGTCCTGACTTTC.

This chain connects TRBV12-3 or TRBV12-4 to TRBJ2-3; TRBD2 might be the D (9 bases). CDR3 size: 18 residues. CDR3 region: CTRSLSGGAGGQGNTQYF. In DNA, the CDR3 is TGTACCCGCAGTTTAAGCGGAGGAGCGGGAGGACAGGGAAATACGCAGTATTTT.

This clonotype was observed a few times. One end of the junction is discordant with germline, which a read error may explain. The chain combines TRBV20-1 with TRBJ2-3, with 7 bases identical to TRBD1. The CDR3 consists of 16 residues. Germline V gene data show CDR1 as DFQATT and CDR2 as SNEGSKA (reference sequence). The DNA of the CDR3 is TGCTGTGCCAGAGAGGGGGCGACAGATAGCACAGATACGCAGTATTTT. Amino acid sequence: CCAREGATDSTDTQYF.

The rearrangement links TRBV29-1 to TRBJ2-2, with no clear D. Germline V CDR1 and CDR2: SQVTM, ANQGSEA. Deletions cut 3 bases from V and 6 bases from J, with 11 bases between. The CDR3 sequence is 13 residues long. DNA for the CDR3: TGCAGCGTTGAGGAAGGGTATCCCGGGGAGCTGTTTTTT. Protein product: CSVEEGYPGELFF.

The CDR3 is CSARDRQERETQYF. The CDR3 coding sequence is TGCAGCGCCCGGGACAGGCAAGAGCGCGAGACCCAGTACTTC. The V gene is TRBV29-1, the J gene TRBJ2-5; the match to TRBD1 covers 8 bases. Losses at the gene ends were 7 bases for V and 5 bases for J; bases not matched to a gene: 12. Germline CDR1 is SQVTM and CDR2 is ANQGSEA. CDR3 length equals 14 residues.

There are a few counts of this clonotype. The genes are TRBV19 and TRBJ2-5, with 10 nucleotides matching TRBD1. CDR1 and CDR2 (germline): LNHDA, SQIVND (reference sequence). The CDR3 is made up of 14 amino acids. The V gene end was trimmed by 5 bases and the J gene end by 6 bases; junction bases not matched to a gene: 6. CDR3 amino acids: CASSRDRGAQTQYF. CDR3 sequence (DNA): TGTGCCAGTAGTCGGGACAGGGGAGCGCAGACCCAGTACTTC.

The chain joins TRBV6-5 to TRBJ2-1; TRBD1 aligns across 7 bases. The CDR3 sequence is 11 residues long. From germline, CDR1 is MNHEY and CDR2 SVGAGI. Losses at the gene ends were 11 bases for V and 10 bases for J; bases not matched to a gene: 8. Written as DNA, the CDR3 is TGTGCCTCTGCTCAGGGGGTCGAGCAGTTCTTC. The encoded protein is CASAQGVEQFF.

The CDR3 sequence: CASSLDSGSRYEQYF. CDR3 nucleotides: TGCGCCAGCAGCTTGGATAGCGGGAGTAGGTACGAGCAGTACTTC. This chain joins TRBV5-1 and TRBJ2-7, with 9 positions matching TRBD2. The CDR3 covers 15 residues. V was clipped by 0 bases and J by 4 bases; unmatched bases: 5. CDR1 is SGHRS and CDR2 is YFSETQ in the germline V gene.

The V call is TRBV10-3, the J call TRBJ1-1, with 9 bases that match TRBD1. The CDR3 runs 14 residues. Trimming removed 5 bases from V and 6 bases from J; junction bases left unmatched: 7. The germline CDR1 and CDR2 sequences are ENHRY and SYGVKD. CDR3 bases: TGTGCCATCAGTCTAGGACAGGGGACCGCTGAAGCTTTCTTT. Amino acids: CAISLGQGTAEAFF.

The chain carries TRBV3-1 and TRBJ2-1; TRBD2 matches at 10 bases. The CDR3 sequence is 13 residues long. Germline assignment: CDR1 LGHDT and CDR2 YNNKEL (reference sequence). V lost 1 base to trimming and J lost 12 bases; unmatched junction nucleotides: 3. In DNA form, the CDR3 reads TGTGCCAGCAGCCAAGTGAGCGGGGGGGGGCAGTTCTTC. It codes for CASSQVSGGGQFF.

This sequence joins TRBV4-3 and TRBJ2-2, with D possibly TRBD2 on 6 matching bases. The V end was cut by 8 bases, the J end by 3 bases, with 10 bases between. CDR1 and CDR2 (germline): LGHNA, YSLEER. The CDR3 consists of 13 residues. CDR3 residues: CASGGSYTGELFF. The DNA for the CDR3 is TGCGCCAGCGGAGGGAGTTACACCGGGGAGCTGTTTTTT.

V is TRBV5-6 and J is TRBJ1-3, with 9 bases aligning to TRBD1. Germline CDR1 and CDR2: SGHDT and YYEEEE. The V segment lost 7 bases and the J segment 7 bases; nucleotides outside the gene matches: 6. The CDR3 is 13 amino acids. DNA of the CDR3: TGTGCCAGCGGACAGGGGTTTGGGAACACCATATATTTT. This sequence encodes CASGQGFGNTIYF.

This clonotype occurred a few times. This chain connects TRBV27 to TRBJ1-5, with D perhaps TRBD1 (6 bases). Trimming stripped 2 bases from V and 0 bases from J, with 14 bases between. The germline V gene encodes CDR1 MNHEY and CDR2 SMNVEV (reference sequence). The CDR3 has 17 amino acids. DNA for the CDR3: TGTGCCAGCAGTTTAGGCAGGGGTCCCTATAGCAATCAGCCCCAGCATTTT. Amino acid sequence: CASSLGRGPYSNQPQHF.

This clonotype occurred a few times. CDR3 DNA sequence: TGTGCCAGCATGGGGCTCCCCGGGGAGCTGTTTTTT. Its translation is CASMGLPGELFF. V gene TRBV2 combines with J gene TRBJ2-2; D perhaps matches TRBD1 (5 bases). The V end lost 7 bases, the J end lost 6 bases, and 9 bases lay between the germline ends. The V gene's germline CDR1 is SNHLY and CDR2 FYNNEI. This CDR3 contains 12 residues.

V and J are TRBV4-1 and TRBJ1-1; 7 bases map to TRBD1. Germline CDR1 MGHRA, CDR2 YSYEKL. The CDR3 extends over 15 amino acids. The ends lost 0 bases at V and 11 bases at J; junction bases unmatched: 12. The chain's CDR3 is CASSQEDRPGIGAFF. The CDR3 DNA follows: TGCGCCAGCAGCCAAGAGGACAGGCCGGGGATCGGGGCTTTCTTT.

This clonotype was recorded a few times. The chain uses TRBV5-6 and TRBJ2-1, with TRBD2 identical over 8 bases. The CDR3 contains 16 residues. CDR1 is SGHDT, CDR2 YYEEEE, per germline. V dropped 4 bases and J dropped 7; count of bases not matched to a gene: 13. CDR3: CASSGTRRGGGNEQFF. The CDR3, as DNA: TGTGCCAGCAGCGGTACTAGAAGGGGCGGGGGGAATGAGCAGTTCTTC.

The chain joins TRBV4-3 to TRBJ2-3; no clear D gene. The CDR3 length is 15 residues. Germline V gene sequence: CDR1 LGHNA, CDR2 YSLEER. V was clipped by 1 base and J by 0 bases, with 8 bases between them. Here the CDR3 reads CASSQVGASTDTQYF. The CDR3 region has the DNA TGCGCCAGCAGCCAAGTCGGCGCTAGCACAGATACGCAGTATTTT.

The DNA of the CDR3 is TGCAGCGTTGCGCGGGGCCTCGAGAAATACAATGAGCAGTTCTTC. Its protein is CSVARGLEKYNEQFF. The rearrangement links TRBV29-1 to TRBJ2-1, with D maybe TRBD2 (6 bases). Trimming shortened V by 4 bases and J by 4 bases, and 17 bases separated the two germline ends. This CDR3 is 15 amino acids long. Germline lookup yields CDR1 SQVTM and CDR2 ANQGSEA.

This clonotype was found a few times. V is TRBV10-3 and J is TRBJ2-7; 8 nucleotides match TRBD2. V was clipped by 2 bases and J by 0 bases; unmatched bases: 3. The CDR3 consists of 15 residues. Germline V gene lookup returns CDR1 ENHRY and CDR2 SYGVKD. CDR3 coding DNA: TGTGCCATCAGTGAGCCCGGGACTAGCTCCTACGAGCAGTACTTC. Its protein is CAISEPGTSSYEQYF.

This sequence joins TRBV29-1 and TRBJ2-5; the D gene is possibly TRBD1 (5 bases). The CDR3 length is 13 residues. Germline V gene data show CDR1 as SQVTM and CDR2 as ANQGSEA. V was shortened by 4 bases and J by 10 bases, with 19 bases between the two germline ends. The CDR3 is CSVVPGIIGDQYF. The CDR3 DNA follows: TGCAGCGTTGTCCCAGGGATAATTGGTGACCAGTACTTC.

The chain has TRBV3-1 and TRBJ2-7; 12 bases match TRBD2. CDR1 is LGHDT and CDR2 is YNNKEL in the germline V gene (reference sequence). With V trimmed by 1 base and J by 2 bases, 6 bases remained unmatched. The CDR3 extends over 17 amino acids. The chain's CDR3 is CASSQGASGRGTYEQYF. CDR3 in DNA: TGTGCCAGCAGCCAAGGAGCTAGCGGGAGGGGAACCTACGAGCAGTACTTC.

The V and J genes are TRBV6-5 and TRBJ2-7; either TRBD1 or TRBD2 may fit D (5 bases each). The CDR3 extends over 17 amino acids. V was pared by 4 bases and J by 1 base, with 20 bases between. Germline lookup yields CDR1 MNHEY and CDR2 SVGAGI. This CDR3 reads CASSFGRAGRWSYEQYF. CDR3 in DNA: TGTGCCAGCAGTTTTGGACGTGCAGGGAGATGGTCCTACGAGCAGTACTTC.

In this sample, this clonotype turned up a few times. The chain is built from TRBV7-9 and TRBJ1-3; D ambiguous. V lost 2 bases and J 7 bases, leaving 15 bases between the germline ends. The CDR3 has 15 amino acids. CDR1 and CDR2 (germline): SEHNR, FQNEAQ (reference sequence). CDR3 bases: TGTGCCAGCAGCTTACCCCCCCACGTTGAGAACACCATATATTTT. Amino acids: CASSLPPHVENTIYF.

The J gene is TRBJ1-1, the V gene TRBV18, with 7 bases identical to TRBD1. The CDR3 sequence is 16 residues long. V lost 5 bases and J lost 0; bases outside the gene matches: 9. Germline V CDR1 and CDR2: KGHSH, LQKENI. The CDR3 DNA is TGTGCCAGCTCATCCCGGGACAGATACATGAACACTGAAGCTTTCTTT. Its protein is CASSSRDRYMNTEAFF.

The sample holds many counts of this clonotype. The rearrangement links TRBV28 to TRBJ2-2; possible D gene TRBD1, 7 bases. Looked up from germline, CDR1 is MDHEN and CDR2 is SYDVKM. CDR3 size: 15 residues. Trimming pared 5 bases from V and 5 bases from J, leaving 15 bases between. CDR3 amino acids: CASSPRDRFTGELFF. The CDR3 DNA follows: TGTGCCAGCAGTCCGCGGGACAGATTTACCGGGGAGCTGTTTTTT.

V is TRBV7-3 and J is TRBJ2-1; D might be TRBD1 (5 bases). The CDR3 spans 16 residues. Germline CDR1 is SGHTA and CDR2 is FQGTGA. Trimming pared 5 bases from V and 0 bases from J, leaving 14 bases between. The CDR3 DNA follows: TGTGCCAGCAGCCGAACAGGTGTAAGCTCCTACAATGAGCAGTTCTTC. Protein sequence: CASSRTGVSSYNEQFF.